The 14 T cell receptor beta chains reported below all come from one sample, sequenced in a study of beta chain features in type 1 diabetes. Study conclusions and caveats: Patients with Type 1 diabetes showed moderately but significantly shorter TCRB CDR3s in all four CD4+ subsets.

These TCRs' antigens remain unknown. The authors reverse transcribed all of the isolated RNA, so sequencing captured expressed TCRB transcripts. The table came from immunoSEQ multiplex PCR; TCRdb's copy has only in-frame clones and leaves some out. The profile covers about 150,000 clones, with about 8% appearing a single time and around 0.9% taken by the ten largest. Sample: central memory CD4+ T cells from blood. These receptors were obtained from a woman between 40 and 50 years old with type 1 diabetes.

The CDR3: CATSRDSDRYSYNEQFF. Written as DNA, the CDR3 is TGTGCCACCAGCAGAGATAGCGACCGCTACTCCTACAATGAGCAGTTCTTC. J is TRBJ2-1 and V is TRBV15, with D tentatively TRBD2 (5 bases). CDR3 length equals 17 residues. The germline V gene has CDR1 LNHNV and CDR2 YYDKDF (reference sequence). Deletions cut 0 bases from V and 0 bases from J, with 12 bases between.

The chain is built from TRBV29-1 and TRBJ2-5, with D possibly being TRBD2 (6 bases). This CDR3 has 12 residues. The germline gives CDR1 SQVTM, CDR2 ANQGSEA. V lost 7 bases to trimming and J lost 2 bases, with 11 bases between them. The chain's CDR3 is CSGSGRQETQYF. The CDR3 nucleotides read TGCAGCGGGAGTGGGAGGCAAGAGACCCAGTACTTC.

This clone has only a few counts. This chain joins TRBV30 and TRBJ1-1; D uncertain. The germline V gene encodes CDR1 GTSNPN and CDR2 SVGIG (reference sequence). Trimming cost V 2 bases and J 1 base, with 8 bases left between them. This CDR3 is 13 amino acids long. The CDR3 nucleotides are TGTGCCTGGAGTACACAGACGAACACTGAAGCTTTCTTT. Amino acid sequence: CAWSTQTNTEAFF.

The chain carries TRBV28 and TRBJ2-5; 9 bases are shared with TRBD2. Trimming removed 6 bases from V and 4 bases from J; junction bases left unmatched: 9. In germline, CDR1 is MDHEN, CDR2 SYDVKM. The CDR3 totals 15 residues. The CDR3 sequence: CASRYNSGGLETQYF. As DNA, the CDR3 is TGTGCCAGCAGATATAATAGCGGGGGTTTAGAGACCCAGTACTTC.

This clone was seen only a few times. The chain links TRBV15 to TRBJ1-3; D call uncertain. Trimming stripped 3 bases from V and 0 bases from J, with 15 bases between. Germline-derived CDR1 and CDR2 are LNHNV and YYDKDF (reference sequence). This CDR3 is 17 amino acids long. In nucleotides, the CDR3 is TGTGCCACCAGCAGGGCGAGGGCTGGTAGCTCTGGAAACACCATATATTTT. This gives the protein CATSRARAGSSGNTIYF.

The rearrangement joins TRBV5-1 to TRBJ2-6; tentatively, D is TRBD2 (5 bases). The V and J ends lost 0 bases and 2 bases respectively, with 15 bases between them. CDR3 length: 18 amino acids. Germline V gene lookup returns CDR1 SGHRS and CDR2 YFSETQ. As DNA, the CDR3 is TGCGCCAGCAGCTTGGAGGACTTTTCCACAACTGGGGCCAACGTCCTGACTTTC. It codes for CASSLEDFSTTGANVLTF. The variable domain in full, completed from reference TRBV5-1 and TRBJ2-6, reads KAGVTQTPRYLIKTRGQQVTLSCSPISGHRSVSWYQQTPGQGLQFLFEYFSETQRNKGNFPGRFSGRQFSNSRSEMNVSTLELGDSALYLCASSLEDFSTTGANVLTFGAGSRLTVL.

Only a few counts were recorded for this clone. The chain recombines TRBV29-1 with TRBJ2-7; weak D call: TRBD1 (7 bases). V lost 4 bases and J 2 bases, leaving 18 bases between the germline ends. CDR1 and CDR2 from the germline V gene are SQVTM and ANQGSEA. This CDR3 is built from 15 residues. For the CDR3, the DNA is TGCAGCGTTGGGACGCGGGACAGCATCGCCTACGAGCAGTACTTC. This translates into CSVGTRDSIAYEQYF.

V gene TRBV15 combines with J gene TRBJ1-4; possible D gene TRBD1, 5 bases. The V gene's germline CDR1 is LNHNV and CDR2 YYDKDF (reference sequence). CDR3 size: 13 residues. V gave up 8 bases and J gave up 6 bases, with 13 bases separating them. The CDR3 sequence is CATRWGTDEKLFF. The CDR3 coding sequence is TGTGCCACCCGGTGGGGCACGGATGAAAAACTGTTTTTT.

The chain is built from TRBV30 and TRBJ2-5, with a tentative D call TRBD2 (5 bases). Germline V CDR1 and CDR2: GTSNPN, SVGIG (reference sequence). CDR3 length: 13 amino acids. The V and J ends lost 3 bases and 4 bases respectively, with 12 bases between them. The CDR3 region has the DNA TGTGCCTGGAGCAGCCAGAGCGGAGAGACCCAGTACTTC. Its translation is CAWSSQSGETQYF.

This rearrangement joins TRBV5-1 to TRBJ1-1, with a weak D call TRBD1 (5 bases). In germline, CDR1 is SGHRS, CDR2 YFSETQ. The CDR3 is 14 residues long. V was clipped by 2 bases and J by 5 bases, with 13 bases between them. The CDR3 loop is CASSFQGDGTEAFF. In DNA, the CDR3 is TGCGCCAGCAGCTTCCAGGGTGATGGGACTGAAGCTTTCTTT.

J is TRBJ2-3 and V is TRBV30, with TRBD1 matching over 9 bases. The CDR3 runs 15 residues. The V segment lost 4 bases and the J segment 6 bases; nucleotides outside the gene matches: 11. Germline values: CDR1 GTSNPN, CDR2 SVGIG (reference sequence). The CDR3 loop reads CAWTTGTGSGDTQYF. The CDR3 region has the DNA TGTGCCTGGACAACCGGGACAGGGTCAGGGGATACGCAGTATTTT.

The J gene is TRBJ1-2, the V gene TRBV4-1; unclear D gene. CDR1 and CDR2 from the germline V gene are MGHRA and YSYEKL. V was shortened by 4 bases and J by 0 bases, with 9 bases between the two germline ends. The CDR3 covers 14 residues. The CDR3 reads CASSLDRTNYGYTF. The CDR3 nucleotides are TGCGCCAGCAGCCTAGACCGTACTAACTATGGCTACACCTTC.

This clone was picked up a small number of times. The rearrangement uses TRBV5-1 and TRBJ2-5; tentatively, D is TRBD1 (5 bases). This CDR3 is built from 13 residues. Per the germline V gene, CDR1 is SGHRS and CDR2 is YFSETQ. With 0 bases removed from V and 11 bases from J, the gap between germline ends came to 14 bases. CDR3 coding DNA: TGCGCCAGCAGCTTGGAGGGCAGGGTAAAGCAGTACTTC. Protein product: CASSLEGRVKQYF.

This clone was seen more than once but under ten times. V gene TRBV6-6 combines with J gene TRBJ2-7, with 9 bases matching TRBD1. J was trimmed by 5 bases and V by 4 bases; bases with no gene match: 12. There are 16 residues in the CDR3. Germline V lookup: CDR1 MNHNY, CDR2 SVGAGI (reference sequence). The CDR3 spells CASSSKGTGKVHEQYF. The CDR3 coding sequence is TGTGCCAGCAGTTCAAAGGGGACAGGGAAAGTCCACGAGCAGTACTTC.